The T cell receptor (beta chain) under discussion was sequenced for a study of blood T cell repertoires in COVID-19. About the research overall: There were acute and convalescent COVID-19 samples, and they came from the United States, Italy and Spain. Sample material is recorded as cDNA or gDNA derived from T cells, B-cell-depleted T cells, or PBMCs.

As originally analysed: Reference gene primers were amplified, and this amplification served to estimate nucleated cell counts. Repertoires were generated with immunoSEQ multiplex PCR, while TCRdb's copy carries only in-frame clones and drops some. V, J and clone size are taken as reported in that table, and D and trimming were inferred from the DNA itself. The profile covers about 190,000 clones, with around 85% appearing a single time and approximately 1.1% taken by the ten largest. V lost 5 bases and J lost 6; bases outside the gene matches: 3. CDR3 length: 13 residues. Germline CDR1 and CDR2: SGHNT and YYREEE (reference sequence).

The chain combines TRBV5-4 with TRBJ2-2; TRBD1 agrees at 8 bases. Source material: peripheral blood. The source is a man in his thirties or forties with acute or convalescent COVID-19. Here the CDR3 reads CASRDRVAGELFF. The CDR3 nucleotides are TGTGCCAGCAGGGACAGGGTGGCCGGGGAGCTGTTTTTT.